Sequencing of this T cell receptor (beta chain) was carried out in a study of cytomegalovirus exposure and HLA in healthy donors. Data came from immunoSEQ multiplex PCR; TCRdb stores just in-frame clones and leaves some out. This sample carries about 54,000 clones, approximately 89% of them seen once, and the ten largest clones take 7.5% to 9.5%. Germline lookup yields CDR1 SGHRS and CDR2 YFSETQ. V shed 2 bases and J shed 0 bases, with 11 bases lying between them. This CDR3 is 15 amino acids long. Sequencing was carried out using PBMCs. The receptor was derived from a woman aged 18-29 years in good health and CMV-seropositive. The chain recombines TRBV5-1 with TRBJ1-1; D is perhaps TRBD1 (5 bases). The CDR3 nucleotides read TGCGCCAGCAGCTTCGGTGACAGAATGAACACTGAAGCTTTCTTT. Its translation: CASSFGDRMNTEAFF.